This TCR beta chain was observed in a study of CD8+CD57+ T cells in acquired aplastic anemia. Profiles of TCR beta VDJ and CDR3 were generated from a genomic DNA template. TCRdb re-called the reads through MiXCR, storing one row per CDR3 protein. The sample comprises 200,000 or so distinct CDR3 sequences, 40% to 50% of which are singletons, and about 8.8% rests with the top ten. Trimming left V 2 bases short and J 9 bases short, with 13 bases between. This CDR3 is 12 amino acids long. Germline assignment: CDR1 DFQATT and CDR2 SNEGSKA (reference sequence). This clonotype showed up many times. Its antigen is undetermined. CD8+CD57+ cell expansion had been shown by flow cytometry in patients chosen for sequencing. Each patient gave a blood sample that was collected before any therapy had been received. Broader study findings: The same twenty-nine CD8+ CDR3 sequences occurred in patients and in controls. In CD8+ cells, Simpson's diversity showed no significant difference between patients and controls.

This receptor was taken from a human donor with aplastic anemia. The sequencing sample was made of sorted CD4+, CD8+, or CD8+CD57+ T cells (not recorded which) from PBMCs. The chain employs TRBV20-1 and TRBJ2-5; D is possibly TRBD2 (5 bases). The CDR3 sequence: CSARFGRSAQYF. CDR3 in DNA: TGCAGTGCTAGATTTGGGAGATCGGCCCAGTACTTC.